These 23 T cell receptor beta chains originate from one sample sequenced in a study of metastatic and nonmetastatic thyroid tumors. TCRdb re-analyzed the PCR reads through MiXCR. The sample carries about 45,000 clones, 3% to 3.5% recorded once. There were no patients who had received any treatment before thyroid surgery. Sequenced: blood. Receptors originate from a female donor with papillary thyroid cancer or a benign thyroid nodule (not recorded which). Some clones in this sample may be carry-over from other donors' samples.

This clone has a count of ten or more. This specimen includes other DNA sequences encoding the same CDR3. The chain employs TRBV20-1 and TRBJ1-1; possible D gene TRBD1, 5 bases. V was trimmed by 3 bases and J by 3 bases, leaving 8 bases between them. The CDR3 extends over 12 amino acids. CDR1 is DFQATT and CDR2 is SNEGSKA in the germline V gene (reference sequence). Written as DNA, the CDR3 is TGCAGTGCTAGTCCGACAGACACTGAAGCTTTCTTT. Its translation is CSASPTDTEAFF.

The chain has TRBV2 and TRBJ2-7, with unresolved D. Trimming removed 2 bases from V and 6 bases from J, with 5 bases in between. The V gene's germline CDR1 is SNHLY and CDR2 FYNNEI. The length of the CDR3 is 11 residues. The CDR3 spells CASSETGEQYF. The CDR3 DNA sequence: TGTGCCAGCAGTGAAACGGGCGAGCAGTACTTC.

This clone was seen many times. This chain joins TRBV12-3 or TRBV12-4 and TRBJ1-2; D unclear. CDR3 length: 13 amino acids. Trimming pared 3 bases from V and 5 bases from J, leaving 10 bases between. CDR3 DNA: TGTGCCAGCAGTTTTAAAGGGTTTTATGGCTACACCTTC. Translation: CASSFKGFYGYTF.

This clone appeared many times. The rearrangement uses TRBV6-5 and TRBJ1-2; possible D gene TRBD1, 5 bases. The length of the CDR3 is 15 residues. V was clipped by 0 bases and J by 7 bases, with 15 bases between them. Germline-derived CDR1 and CDR2 are MNHEY and SVGAGI. The CDR3 bases are TGTGCCAGCAGTTACTCTCATGGGGACCTCGGTGGCTACACCTTC. Its translation is CASSYSHGDLGGYTF.

This clone occurred many times. The chain carries TRBV20-1 and TRBJ2-3, with TRBD1 identical over 7 bases. Per germline, CDR1 DFQATT and CDR2 SNEGSKA (reference sequence). The CDR3 contains 13 residues. V lost 5 bases to trimming and J lost 2 bases; unmatched junction nucleotides: 4. The chain's CDR3 is CSAGDRDTDTQYF. The CDR3 DNA reads as TGCAGTGCTGGTGACAGGGACACAGATACGCAGTATTTT.

This clone came up many times. The chain uses TRBV7-3 and TRBJ2-1; 8 bases line up with TRBD2. In germline, CDR1 is SGHTA, CDR2 FQGTGA. Germline trimming cut 5 bases from V and 6 bases from J; bases unmatched to any gene: 12. The CDR3 sequence is 16 residues long. The CDR3 nucleotides are TGTGCCAGCAGCCCCCGGGGGACTAGAGCTTTCAATGAGCAGTTCTTC. Its translation is CASSPRGTRAFNEQFF.

This clone was counted ten times or more. At one end, the junction sequence differs from germline, possibly due to a read error. This rearrangement joins TRBV11-2 to TRBJ2-1; 9 bases align to TRBD2. CDR3 size: 18 residues. Germline V lookup: CDR1 SGHAT, CDR2 FQNNGV. The CDR3 protein is CASSLELAGRRAYNEQFF. The CDR3 DNA follows: TGTGCCAGCAGCCTAGAGCTAGCGGGACGAAGGGCCTACAATGAGCAGTTCTTC.

In its sample, this clone was seen many times. The genes are TRBV6-1 and TRBJ1-5; D possibly corresponds to TRBD1 (5 bases). With 2 bases removed from V and 6 bases from J, the gap between germline ends came to 5 bases. The V gene's germline CDR1 is MNHNS and CDR2 SASEGT. CDR3 length: 12 residues. CDR3 nucleotide sequence: TGTGCCAGCAGTGAAAGGGGTCAGCCCCAGCATTTT. It is translated as CASSERGQPQHF.

This clone was picked up many times. This rearrangement joins TRBV6-1 to TRBJ1-3; possible D gene TRBD1, 5 bases. V was shortened by 5 bases and J by 0 bases, with 14 bases between the two germline ends. Germline V gene lookup returns CDR1 MNHNS and CDR2 SASEGT. The CDR3 covers 16 residues. The CDR3 reads CASSPGGTLSGNTIYF. The CDR3 nucleotides read TGTGCCAGCAGTCCCGGAGGGACCCTCTCTGGAAACACCATATATTTT.

This clone has a handful of counts. The chain uses TRBV7-2 and TRBJ1-5; TRBD1 matches 7 bases. V was clipped by 5 bases and J by 6 bases; unmatched bases: 7. The CDR3 totals 14 residues. Germline CDR1 is SGHTA and CDR2 is FQGNSA. The CDR3 DNA reads TGTGCCAGCAGCGTGACAGGGCGAGGTCAGCCCCAGCATTTT. Protein sequence: CASSVTGRGQPQHF.

The table lists this clone with many counts. This chain joins TRBV3-1 and TRBJ1-1; possible D gene TRBD1, 5 bases. The CDR3 has 15 amino acids. V dropped 1 base and J dropped 0 bases, with 9 bases sitting between them. Per germline, CDR1 LGHDT and CDR2 YNNKEL (reference sequence). CDR3 nucleotide sequence: TGTGCCAGCAGCCAAGTGGGGGGATTGAACACTGAAGCTTTCTTT. It translates to CASSQVGGLNTEAFF.

This sequence joins TRBV6-2 or TRBV6-3 and TRBJ2-6, with a possible D match to TRBD1 (5 bases). The V gene's germline CDR1 is MNHEY and CDR2 SVGEGT. The CDR3 loop spans 16 amino acids. The germline V and J ends were trimmed by 6 bases and 0 bases, with 12 bases remaining between them. CDR3 DNA: TGTGCCAGCAGCGCGGACACCTACTCTGGGGCCAACGTCCTGACTTTC. Translated: CASSADTYSGANVLTF.

This clone was observed a handful of times. This rearrangement joins TRBV25-1 to TRBJ2-1, with no clear D. The germline V gene encodes CDR1 MGHDK and CDR2 SYGVNS. This CDR3 is 12 amino acids long. Trimming cost V 4 bases and J 10 bases, with 11 bases left between them. This CDR3 reads CASSVSVDEQFF. The CDR3, as DNA: TGTGCCAGCAGTGTTTCAGTAGACGAGCAGTTCTTC.

For this clone: This may stem from a read error, because a much larger clone lies one nucleotide away. The chain combines TRBV10-2 with TRBJ1-1, with TRBD1 as a possible D gene (5 bases). The germline V gene encodes CDR1 WSHSY and CDR2 SAAADI. The CDR3 covers 13 residues. Trimming took 7 bases from V and 2 from J, leaving 11 bases between them. The CDR3 sequence is CASIADSNTEAFF. The CDR3, as DNA: TGCGCCAGCATCGCCGACAGCAACACTGAAGCTTTCTTT.

The rearrangement joins TRBV6-1 to TRBJ2-1, with 10 bases lining up with TRBD2. Trimming took 3 bases from V and 2 from J; bases not matched to a gene: 10. Germline CDR1 is MNHNS and CDR2 is SASEGT. This CDR3 is 18 amino acids long. The CDR3 DNA is TGTGCCAGCAGTGACAGCGGGAGGGCCGTCAGAGCCTACAATGAGCAGTTCTTC. It translates to CASSDSGRAVRAYNEQFF.

This clone was found many times. The rearrangement uses TRBV14 and TRBJ1-1; 9 positions match TRBD1. The V gene end was trimmed by 4 bases and the J gene end by 6 bases; junction bases not matched to a gene: 9. CDR3 length: 15 residues. Germline-derived CDR1 and CDR2 are SGHDN and FVKESK. CDR3 DNA sequence: TGTGCCAGCAGCCGTTCGGGACAGGGTTCGCCTGAAGCTTTCTTT. Its translation: CASSRSGQGSPEAFF.

By frequency in the sample, this clone is medium-sized. The V call is TRBV2, the J call TRBJ1-5; D is uncertain. V was shortened by 6 bases and J by 1 base, with 13 bases between the two germline ends. The germline V gene has CDR1 SNHLY and CDR2 FYNNEI. This CDR3 contains 15 residues. The chain's CDR3 is CASRKNQESNQPQHF. The CDR3 nucleotides read TGTGCCAGCAGAAAAAACCAGGAGAGCAATCAGCCCCAGCATTTT. Using reference TRBV2 and TRBJ1-5 for the parts outside the CDR3, the full variable domain is EPEVTQTPSHQVTQMGQEVILRCVPISNHLYFYWYRQILGQKVEFLVSFYNNEISEKSEIFDDQFSVERPDGSNFTLKIRSTKLEDSAMYFCASRKNQESNQPQHFGDGTRLSIL.

This clone was picked up many times. V is TRBV28 and J is TRBJ2-6; tentative D call: TRBD1 (5 bases). Germline V gene data show CDR1 as MDHEN and CDR2 as SYDVKM. Trimming left V 6 bases short and J 0 bases short, with 9 bases between. The CDR3 totals 15 residues. CDR3 sequence reads: CASRHRSSGANVLTF. The CDR3 coding sequence is TGTGCCAGCAGACACAGGAGCTCTGGGGCCAACGTCCTGACTTTC.

This clone showed up many times. This chain connects TRBV3-1 to TRBJ2-7, with a weak D call TRBD2 (5 bases). Germline V lookup: CDR1 LGHDT, CDR2 YNNKEL (reference sequence). V lost 0 bases and J 3 bases, leaving 9 bases between the germline ends. The CDR3 has 14 amino acids. The DNA of the CDR3 is TGTGCCAGCAGCCAAGAGCCGGGAAGCTACGAGCAGTACTTC. Translated, it gives CASSQEPGSYEQYF.

The table lists this clone with many counts. CDR3 region: CSARGEVREGGTDTQYF. DNA of the CDR3: TGCAGTGCTAGGGGTGAGGTGCGGGAGGGAGGCACAGATACGCAGTATTTT. The rearrangement joins TRBV20-1 to TRBJ2-3, with TRBD2 identical over 9 bases. CDR1 is DFQATT, CDR2 SNEGSKA, per germline (reference sequence). The CDR3 contains 17 residues. Trimming took 3 bases from V and 1 from J; bases not matched to a gene: 11.

Only a few counts were recorded for this clone. The V gene is TRBV27, the J gene TRBJ1-1; D not resolved. V lost 3 bases and J lost 3, with 8 bases in between. CDR1 is MNHEY and CDR2 is SMNVEV in the germline V gene (reference sequence). The CDR3 spans 13 residues. The DNA of the CDR3 is TGTGCCAGCAGTTTCGGCAGAGACACTGAAGCTTTCTTT. Amino acid sequence: CASSFGRDTEAFF.

This clone was observed a handful of times. V gene TRBV5-1 combines with J gene TRBJ2-3; D unresolved. Per the germline V gene, CDR1 is SGHRS and CDR2 is YFSETQ. The CDR3 has 15 amino acids. Trimming shortened V by 0 bases and J by 3 bases, and 11 bases separated the two germline ends. The CDR3 protein is CASSLVGQRTDTQYF. CDR3 bases: TGCGCCAGCAGCTTGGTGGGCCAAAGGACAGATACGCAGTATTTT.

This clone has a count of ten or more. The chain employs TRBV6-1 and TRBJ2-2; TRBD2 aligns across 9 bases. Per the germline V gene, CDR1 is MNHNS and CDR2 is SASEGT. J lost 2 bases, V lost 6 bases, and 4 bases had no gene match. This CDR3 comprises 15 residues. The CDR3 sequence: CASRVSGSNTGELFF. The CDR3 DNA reads TGTGCCAGCAGGGTTAGCGGGAGTAACACCGGGGAGCTGTTTTTT.